One TCR beta chain is described in this entry. The data stem from a study of neoadjuvant anti-PD-1 for oral cavity cancer. At the level of the study: Patients without progression received a fourth nivolumab dose around day 43, then surgical resection on days 50-56.

CDR3 length: 15 amino acids. Losses at the gene ends were 6 bases for V and 5 bases for J; bases not matched to a gene: 4. Germline V gene sequence: CDR1 MNHNS, CDR2 SASEGT. Profiling relied on immunoSEQ multiplex PCR, and the TCRdb table lists in-frame clones only, not all of them. The sample records approximately 7,200 clones, roughly 49% being singletons. Patients had HPV-negative, locally advanced oral cavity squamous cell carcinoma. The input for sequencing was tumor tissue, taken before nivolumab (anti-PD-1) treatment. The rearrangement joins TRBV6-1 to TRBJ2-3, with 14 bases lining up with TRBD2. The receptor was isolated from a person aged 35-79 years with oral cavity squamous cell carcinoma. The CDR3 here is CASSSGLAGGDTQYF. The CDR3 coding sequence is TGTGCCAGCAGCTCCGGACTAGCGGGAGGAGATACGCAGTATTTT.